The T cell receptor (beta chain) described here comes from a study of CD8 T cells in Susac syndrome (dated by TCRdb to the late 2010s). Study-level background: Among the Susac syndrome patients who were sequenced, clinically active disease was present in 5 or 6 and clinical remission was observed in under ten. Susac syndrome patients were therapy-naive, on corticosteroids (some also receiving IVIg), or on IVIg alone at blood withdrawal. Repertoire sequencing was used to test whether CD8+ T cell activation and differentiation in Susac syndrome was antigen driven. Points the paper makes about the study in general: The TCR sequencing and HLA analysis was acknowledged to have included a relatively small number of individuals. In the CD4+ T cell repertoire of Susac syndrome patients, clonal expansion was not detected.

RNA was extracted with the RNeasy kit and roughly 0.45 to 1 ug was reverse transcribed using random hexamers. The immunoSEQ multiplex PCR assay, covering 54 Vbeta and 13 Jbeta segments, was used to amplify TCR beta CDR3 regions. PCR amplification bias was corrected using a synthetic template baseline for primer optimization and computational correction. The paper's processing steps were these. Reads were annotated to V, D and J genes according to IMGT and were analyzed with immunoSEQ Analyzer, with only productive sequences retained. To calculate clonality, Shannon entropy was normalized by log2 of the number of productive unique sequences and then subtracted from one. Public and private clones were assessed among the 100 most prevalent clones of each patient and control. Susac-specific clones were defined as absent from healthy and MS cohorts, 1052 published viral clones and other ImmuneACCESS disease sequences. The raw public data were reprocessed by TCRdb itself: fastp quality trimming at Q25, MiXCR clonotype calling, in-frame beta chains only. Rows are unified per CDR3 protein, each entry keeping the most common DNA and genes. What appears here as the V and J calls and clone size reflects TCRdb's work, not the paper's. The table for this sample lists about 180,000 distinct CDR3 sequences; roughly 94% of them were counted only once. Around 0.1% of the sample goes to the ten largest clones.

Peripheral blood CD8+ and CD4+ T cells from healthy donors, Susac syndrome patients and multiple sclerosis patients were profiled using high-throughput TCR beta sequencing. Recently defined diagnostic criteria for definite or probable disease were met by the Susac syndrome patients. Bulk CD8+ and CD4+ T cells were purified magnetically by negative isolation, whereas CD8+ TEMRA cells were enriched by FACS. Blood was drawn into EDTA tubes, processed within 24 hours, and PBMCs were isolated by density gradient centrifugation. PBMCs intended for TCR sequencing were cryopreserved in liquid nitrogen and were subsequently thawed in a 37 degrees C water bath. The sorted or isolated CD4+, CD8+ and CD8+ TEMRA cells had a purity of 90% or higher. Regarding this clonotype: Its target antigen remains unknown. Per-nucleotide qualities are absent, and no much larger clonotype sits a single base away.

The sequenced sample consisted of CD4+ T cells from PBMCs. The receptor was isolated from a human donor with Susac syndrome.

In nucleotides, the sequence is TGCAGTGCTACGACCGGGACTGCCAAAAACATTCAGTACTTC. Its product reads: CSATTGTAKNIQYF. The sequence is built from TRBV20-1 and TRBJ2-4; perhaps TRBD2 is the D gene, with 6 bases matching. The CDR3 goes from the cysteine to the phenylalanine over 14 residues. Here the CDR3 DNA is all that survives: 42 bases in frame from base 1. Based on the germline V gene (reference sequence), the CDR1 and CDR2 sequences are DFQATT and SNEGSKA. The germline ends are 11 bases apart after V is trimmed by 4 bases and J by 1 base.